This T cell receptor (beta chain) was identified in a study of T-cell reconstitution after alpha-beta-depleted transplantation in children. The V gene's germline CDR1 is SGHTA and CDR2 FQGNSA. After removal of 5 bases from V and 2 bases from J, the junction contained 7 bases not matched to a gene. The CDR3 sequence is 15 residues long. Unique molecular identifiers were incorporated into the prepared TCRbeta library. Each CDR3 protein gets one entry after TCRdb re-called the PCR reads with MiXCR. The data contain some 490,000 distinct CDR3 sequences, approximately 12% of them singletons. This clonotype appeared many times.

The V gene is TRBV7-2, the J gene TRBJ2-3; TRBD2 matches 7 bases. The sequenced sample was PBMCs from the stem cell graft donor, obtained from the stem cell graft. The clonotype comes from a human donor who donated a stem cell graft to a child with combined immunodeficiency. The CDR3 DNA reads TGTGCCAGCAGCCCCCAGCGGGGCATCACAGATACGCAGTATTTT. Protein product: CASSPQRGITDTQYF.